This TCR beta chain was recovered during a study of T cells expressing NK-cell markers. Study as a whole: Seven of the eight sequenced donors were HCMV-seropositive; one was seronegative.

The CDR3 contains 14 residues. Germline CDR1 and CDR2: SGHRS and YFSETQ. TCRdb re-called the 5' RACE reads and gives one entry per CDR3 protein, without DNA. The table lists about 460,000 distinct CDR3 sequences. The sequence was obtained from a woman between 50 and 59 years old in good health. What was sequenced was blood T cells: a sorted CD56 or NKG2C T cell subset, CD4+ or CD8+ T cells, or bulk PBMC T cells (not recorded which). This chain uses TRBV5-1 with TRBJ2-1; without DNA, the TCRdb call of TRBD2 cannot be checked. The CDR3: CASSFGGSSNEQFF.